This T cell receptor delta chain is from a study of γδ T cells in repeated Plasmodium falciparum infection. Study-wide background: Over approximately 640 days, donors received four mosquito-bite P. falciparum NF54 infections.

This CDR3 region has 19 residues. V dropped 2 bases and J dropped 0 bases, with 16 bases sitting between them. Looked up from germline, CDR1 is GEAIGNYY and CDR2 is EKD. Bulk repertoires came from Vgamma9/Vdelta2+ or Vdelta2-negative gammadelta T cells flow-sorted from PBMC. TCRdb redid the clone calls on the multiplex PCR reads with CATT. The table records 85,000 to 100,000 delta-chain clones, less than 1% of them present only once. Points from the study as a whole: Malian children's Vdelta2-negative repertoires appeared more expanded and less diverse than Australians'. One small rural Malian village, predominantly a single ethnic group, supplied the cohort.

This clone was counted between two and nine times. The antigen remains unidentified. TCRdb's protein, taken from a much larger clone, differs from this DNA's translation at residue 10, likely owing to a read error; the protein displayed comes from the DNA. The genes are TRDV2 and TRDJ3; D not certain. The J gene was missing in TCRdb and was found by matching the end of the DNA to germline. This sequence was found in a pool of human donors (malaria-infected and uninfected, not separated). The sequenced sample was gamma-delta T cells from blood. CDR3 nucleotide sequence: TGTGCCTGTGACAAGGCCGGGGCCCAAGGCTCCTGGGACACCCGACAGATGTTTTTC. Protein sequence: CACDKAGAQGSWDTRQMFF.